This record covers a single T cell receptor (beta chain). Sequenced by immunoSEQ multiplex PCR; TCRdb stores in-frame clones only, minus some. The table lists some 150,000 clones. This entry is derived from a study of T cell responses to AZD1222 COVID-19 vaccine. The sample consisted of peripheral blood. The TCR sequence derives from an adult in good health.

CDR3 sequence: CASSLSQAGNTIYF. CDR3 sequence (DNA): TGTGCCAGCAGCTTGTCCCAGGCTGGAAACACCATATATTTT. The chain links TRBV7-8 to TRBJ1-3; no definite D call. The CDR3 has 14 residues. The ends were cut back, 3 bases at V and 2 bases at J, with 8 bases in the middle. Germline values: CDR1 SGHVS, CDR2 FQNEAQ.